This TCR beta chain was sequenced for a study of shared clonotypes between healthy human individuals. Study results and caveats: Clonotype sharing among donors, it was expected, would be affected by sequencing depth.

Details on this clone: The antigen is unknown.

Germline CDR1 is SGHRS and CDR2 is YFSETQ. The CDR3 runs 13 residues. V dropped 2 bases and J dropped 1 base, with 6 bases sitting between them. Genomic DNA of each subset was evenly split across several immunoSEQ plates. Scientists sequenced DNA from unsorted PBMC on ten immunoSEQ deep assay plates. Sequenced by immunoSEQ multiplex PCR; TCRdb stores in-frame clones only, minus some. This sample has about 450,000 clones, with 70% to 80% found just once. Sequencing used PBMCs. V is TRBV5-1 and J is TRBJ1-2, with no clear D. The TCR sequence derives from a woman in her thirties or forties in good health. Some clones in this sample may be carry-over from other donors' samples. CDR3 nucleotide sequence: TGCGCCAGCAGCTTAATGGATAACTATGGCTACACCTTC. It is translated as CASSLMDNYGYTF.